This T cell receptor beta chain was recovered during a study of T cells in Graves' hyperthyroidism and ophthalmopathy. Overall study results and limits: Ophthalmopathy got predicted by the model a median roughly 6.1 months before its onset. Most thyroid clonotypes that were expanded above 0.001 also turned up in blood.

Hyperthyroidism patients were newly diagnosed, had disease duration under 2 months, and were aged 18 to 65 years. There are many counts of this clonotype. Its antigen remains unknown. RNA transcripts were the template for amplifying TCR beta CDR3 regions. Using the HTBI primer set, a first-round RT-PCR was run on the TCR CDR3. TCRdb re-called the multiplex PCR reads with MiXCR, one entry per CDR3 protein. Of approximately 610,000 distinct CDR3 sequences in the sample, approximately 16% were seen once. The V gene's germline CDR1 is SEHNR and CDR2 FQNEAQ (reference sequence). V was trimmed by 1 base and J by 5 bases, leaving 11 bases between them. The CDR3 contains 14 residues.

This receptor was taken from a woman between 18 and 29 years old with Graves' hyperthyroidism. This chain connects TRBV7-9 to TRBJ2-5; possible D gene TRBD1, 5 bases. The sample was blood. In nucleotides, the CDR3 is TGTGCCAGCAGCTTAGGGGGCCTCGCGGAGACCCAGTACTTC. It yields the protein CASSLGGLAETQYF.